These 7 T cell receptor beta chains share one sample of origin, sequenced in a study of resident and recirculating memory T cells in vitiligo (dated by TCRdb to 2016 to 2019). Library preparation employed the immunoSEQ multiplex PCR assay. TCRdb took over this immuneACCESS table, retaining in-frame rearrangements with V and J assigned. Such tables are incomplete; in checked studies, under half of the missing clones stem from an unresolved V gene, and the remainder is unexplained. Recorded for this sample are about 45,000 clones; about 93% of them occurred a single time. 4.5% to 5% of the sample is held by the ten biggest clonotypes. Specimen: blood. The receptor set was obtained from a male donor with vitiligo.

V usage is TRBV5-4 and J usage is TRBJ2-3; unclear D gene. This CDR3 has 13 amino acids. CDR1 and CDR2 from the germline V gene are SGHNT and YYREEE (reference sequence). Trimming removed 0 bases from V and 4 bases from J, with 6 bases in between. In nucleotides, the CDR3 is TGTGCCAGCAGCTTGGAGGCGGCAGATACGCAGTATTTT. Amino acids: CASSLEAADTQYF.

The V and J genes are TRBV27 and TRBJ1-1; D is possibly TRBD1 (6 bases). Germline CDR1 is MNHEY and CDR2 is SMNVEV (reference sequence). The length of the CDR3 is 15 residues. V lost 2 bases, J lost 1 base, and 11 bases lay in between. For the CDR3, the DNA is TGTGCCAGCAGTTTACAGCCCAGGGGGAACACTGAAGCTTTCTTT. This sequence encodes CASSLQPRGNTEAFF.

The DNA of the CDR3 is TGTGCCAGCAGCTCGTTAACGGGAGCCAGTAATGAAAAACTGTTTTTT. Translated, it gives CASSSLTGASNEKLFF. This chain joins TRBV7-2 and TRBJ1-4; D gene ambiguous. CDR1 and CDR2 from the germline V gene are SGHTA and FQGNSA. Trimming removed 4 bases at V and 4 bases at J, with 16 bases between. The CDR3 is 16 residues long.

In its sample, this clone was seen once. The chain has TRBV10-3 and TRBJ2-5; D call uncertain. Germline V gives CDR1 ENHRY, CDR2 SYGVKD. V shed 2 bases and J shed 5 bases, with 6 bases lying between them. The CDR3 contains 12 residues. The CDR3 coding sequence is TGTGCCATCAGTGAGGCACGGGAGACCCAGTACTTC. This encodes CAISEARETQYF.

The rearrangement links TRBV30 to TRBJ2-7; a weak D match, TRBD2 (5 bases). This CDR3 comprises 11 residues. Germline CDR1 reads GTSNPN; CDR2 reads SVGIG (reference sequence). Between the trimmed V and J ends, which lost 2 bases and 3 bases, there was a span of 5 bases. CDR3 sequence reads: CAWSRGYEQYF. The CDR3 DNA sequence: TGTGCCTGGAGTCGGGGCTACGAGCAGTACTTC.

The chain joins TRBV5-8 to TRBJ1-5, with D possibly matching TRBD1 (5 bases). CDR1 is SGHTS, CDR2 YDEGEE, per germline. V was shortened by 7 bases and J by 7 bases, with 15 bases between the two germline ends. The CDR3 loop spans 13 amino acids. The CDR3: CASGDQQGQPQHF. Written as DNA, the CDR3 is TGTGCCAGCGGCGACCAGCAGGGACAGCCCCAGCATTTT.

The chain has TRBV30 and TRBJ1-5; D is undetermined. This CDR3 is 13 amino acids long. The germline V gene has CDR1 GTSNPN and CDR2 SVGIG (reference sequence). Deletions cut 2 bases from V and 6 bases from J, with 11 bases between. Here the CDR3 DNA reads TGTGCCTGGAGTCAGGAATTAGGTCAGCCCCAGCATTTT. Amino acid sequence: CAWSQELGQPQHF.